This entry describes one T cell receptor beta chain. Antigen unknown. This entry belongs to a study of blood T cells in healthy people across ages. Study context: Template switching retrieved approximately one barcoded beta molecule for each two T cells. Study results and caveats: Older age went with lower TCR beta diversity per million T cells, in a roughly linear way. Naive T cell percentage showed a strong correlation with the diversity of TCR beta.

Primers used in a second PCR of about 7 to 11 cycles were a sample-barcoded 5' primer and a J-beta primer mix. TCRdb analysed the 5' RACE reads with MiXCR anew, one entry per CDR3 protein. The table lists 800,000 or so distinct CDR3 sequences, 25% of them singletons, with 3% to 4% in the top ten. The CDR3 consists of 15 residues. The V gene's germline CDR1 is MDHEN and CDR2 SYDVKM. V was pared by 6 bases and J by 1 base, with 12 bases between. The same specimen was also included in a second study, on T cells of mothers and their children. That publication notes: The study obtained over 8 million TCR beta CDR3 reads per mother and 3 million to 3.5 million per child.

The chain couples TRBV28 to TRBJ2-2, with D perhaps TRBD1 (6 bases). Sample: blood. The clonotype originates from a boy between 10 and 17 years old in good health. CDR3: CASRPLDRNTGELFF. As DNA, the CDR3 is TGTGCCAGCAGACCCCTGGACAGGAACACCGGGGAGCTGTTTTTT.